This TCR beta chain was retrieved from a study of cytotoxic CD8 clonotypes in ibrutinib-treated CLL. Study summary: The patients, under 13 relapsed/refractory and roughly 15 treatment-naive, included around 17 who were IGHV unmutated.

Assay: immunoSEQ multiplex PCR; the TCRdb copy retains only in-frame clones and omits some. The table lists 110,000 to 150,000 clones, roughly 76% of them singletons. Trimming stripped 6 bases from V and 6 bases from J, with 12 bases between. The germline V gene has CDR1 SNHLY and CDR2 FYNNEI. The CDR3 has 13 amino acids. The sequence was collected from a human donor with chronic lymphocytic leukemia. This sample comprised PBMCs, obtained after 24 months of ibrutinib treatment. This chain connects TRBV2 to TRBJ2-1; perhaps TRBD2 as D (6 bases). This CDR3 is CASSADYANEQFF. In DNA form, the CDR3 reads TGTGCCAGCAGCGCGGACTACGCCAATGAGCAGTTCTTC.